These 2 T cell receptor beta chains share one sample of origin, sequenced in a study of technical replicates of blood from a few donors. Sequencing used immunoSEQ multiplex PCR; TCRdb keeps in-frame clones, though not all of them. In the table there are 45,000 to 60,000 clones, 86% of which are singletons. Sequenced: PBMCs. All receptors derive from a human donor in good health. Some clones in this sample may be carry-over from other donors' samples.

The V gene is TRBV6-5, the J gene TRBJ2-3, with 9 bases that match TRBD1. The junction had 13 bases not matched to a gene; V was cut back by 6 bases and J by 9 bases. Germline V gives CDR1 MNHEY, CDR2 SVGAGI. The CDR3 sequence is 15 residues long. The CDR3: CASRTGGEGGETQYF. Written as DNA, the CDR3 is TGTGCCAGCAGGACAGGGGGAGAAGGGGGCGAGACGCAGTATTTT.

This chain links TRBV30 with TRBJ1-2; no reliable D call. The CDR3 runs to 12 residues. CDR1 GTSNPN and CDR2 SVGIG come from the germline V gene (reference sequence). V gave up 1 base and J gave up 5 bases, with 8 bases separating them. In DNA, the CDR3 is TGTGCCTGGAGTGGGGGAGGGTATGGCTACACCTTC. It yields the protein CAWSGGGYGYTF.